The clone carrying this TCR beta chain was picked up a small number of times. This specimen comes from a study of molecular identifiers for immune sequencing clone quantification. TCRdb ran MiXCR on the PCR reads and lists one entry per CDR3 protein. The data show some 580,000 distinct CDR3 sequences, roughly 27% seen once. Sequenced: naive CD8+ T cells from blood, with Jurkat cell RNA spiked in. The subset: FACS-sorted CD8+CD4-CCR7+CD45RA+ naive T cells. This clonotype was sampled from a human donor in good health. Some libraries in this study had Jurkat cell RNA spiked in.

The CDR3 DNA follows: TGTGCCAGTCACGACAGGAGCTCCTACAATGAGCAGTTCTTC. Amino acids: CASHDRSSYNEQFF. The V and J genes are TRBV19 and TRBJ2-1; a possible D gene is TRBD1 (6 bases). The V and J ends lost 8 bases and 0 bases respectively, with 11 bases between them. This CDR3 region has 14 residues. Germline values: CDR1 LNHDA, CDR2 SQIVND (reference sequence). The variable domain in full, completed from reference TRBV19 and TRBJ2-1, reads DGGITQSPKYLFRKEGQNVTLSCEQNLNHDAMYWYRQDPGQGLRLIYYSQIVNDFQKGDIAEGYSVSREKKESFPLTVTSAQKNPTAFYLCASHDRSSYNEQFFGPGTRLTVL.